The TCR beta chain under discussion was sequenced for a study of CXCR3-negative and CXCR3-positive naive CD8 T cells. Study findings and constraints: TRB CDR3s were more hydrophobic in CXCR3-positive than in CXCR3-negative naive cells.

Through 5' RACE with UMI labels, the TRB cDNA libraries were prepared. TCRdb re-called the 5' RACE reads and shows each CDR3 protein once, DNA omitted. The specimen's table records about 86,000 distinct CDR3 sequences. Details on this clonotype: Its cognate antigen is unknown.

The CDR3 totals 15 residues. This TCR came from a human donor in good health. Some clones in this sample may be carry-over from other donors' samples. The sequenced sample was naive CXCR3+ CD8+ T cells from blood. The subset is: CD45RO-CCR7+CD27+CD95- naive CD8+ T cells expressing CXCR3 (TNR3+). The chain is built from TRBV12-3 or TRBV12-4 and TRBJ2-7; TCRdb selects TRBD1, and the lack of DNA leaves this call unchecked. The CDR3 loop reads CASSFNPDTPNEQYF.